This note documents a single TCR beta chain sequence. Sequencing was performed with immunoSEQ multiplex PCR; in TCRdb, only in-frame clones are kept and a portion is missing. This table has more than 60,000 clones, roughly nine tenths appearing once. The source of the sample is a study of T cell changes during pregnancy in multiple sclerosis. CDR3 length: 16 residues. Unmatched junction bases numbered 12, after V lost 4 bases and J lost 4 bases. The germline V gene encodes CDR1 MNHEY and CDR2 SMNVEV (reference sequence). Sequenced here: peripheral blood, sampled in the second trimester of pregnancy. The sequence derives from a female donor with multiple sclerosis, enrolled in a pregnancy study. The gene calls are TRBV27 and TRBJ1-1, with 7 bases lining up with TRBD1. CDR3 residues: CASSWGRTGVFTEAFF. The CDR3, as DNA: TGTGCCAGCAGTTGGGGGCGTACAGGGGTCTTCACTGAAGCTTTCTTT.